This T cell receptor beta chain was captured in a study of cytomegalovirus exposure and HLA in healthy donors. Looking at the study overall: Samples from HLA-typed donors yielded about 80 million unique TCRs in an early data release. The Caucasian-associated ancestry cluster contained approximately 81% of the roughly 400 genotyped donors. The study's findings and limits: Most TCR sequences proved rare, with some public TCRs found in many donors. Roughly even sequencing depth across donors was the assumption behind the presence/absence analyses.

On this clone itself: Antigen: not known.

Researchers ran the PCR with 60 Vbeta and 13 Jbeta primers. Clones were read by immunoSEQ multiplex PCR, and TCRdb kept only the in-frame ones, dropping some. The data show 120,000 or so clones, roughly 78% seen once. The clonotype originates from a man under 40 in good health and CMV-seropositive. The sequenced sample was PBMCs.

The CDR3 loop is CASSPSWAGGDEQYF. The CDR3 DNA reads TGCGCCAGCAGCCCTTCGTGGGCGGGAGGGGACGAGCAGTACTTC. The chain has TRBV4-3 and TRBJ2-7; 9 bases line up with TRBD2. CDR3 length equals 15 residues. V lost 4 bases to trimming and J lost 5 bases; unmatched junction nucleotides: 9. Germline V lookup: CDR1 LGHNA, CDR2 YSLEER.